This T cell receptor (beta chain) came from a study of T cells in Graves' hyperthyroidism and ophthalmopathy. As for the study in general: Peripheral blood draws took place at initial diagnosis, ahead of any treatment.

The CDR3 extends over 15 amino acids. Germline V gene lookup returns CDR1 SGHTA and CDR2 FQGTGA. Trimming took off 7 bases at V and 6 bases at J, with 18 bases between the two ends. Researchers took RNA transcripts and amplified the TCR beta CDR3 regions from them. An initial round of RT-PCR targeting the TCR CDR3 relied on the HTBI primer set. TCRdb processed the multiplex PCR reads anew with MiXCR; each CDR3 protein has one entry. The table records about 270,000 distinct CDR3 sequences, 22% of them present only once. V gene TRBV7-3 combines with J gene TRBJ2-2; possible D gene TRBD1, 6 bases. This TCR was sampled from a man aged 30-40 years with Graves' ophthalmopathy. Sequenced material: blood. CDR3 sequence reads: CASTSSHQGSGELFF. CDR3 DNA: TGTGCCAGCACCTCTAGCCATCAGGGGTCCGGGGAGCTGTTTTTT.